Listed here are 5 T cell receptor beta chains from one sample, sequenced in a study of cytomegalovirus exposure and HLA in healthy donors (dated by TCRdb to about 2017). The library relied on the immunoSEQ multiplex PCR assay. For the multiplex PCR, a mixture combining 60 forward primers for TCR Vbeta segments and 13 reverse primers for TCR Jbeta segments was used. Held by TCRdb, this immuneACCESS table contains in-frame sequences only and omits some clones. Under half of the omission traces to an unresolved V gene where checked; the cause of the rest is unknown. Across this sample there are 100,000 to 120,000 clones, with almost 70% seen only once. Jointly, the top ten make up approximately 3% of the sample. Sequenced material: PBMCs. The receptors here all came from a man aged 25 to 40 in good health and CMV-seronegative.

This rearrangement joins TRBV30 to TRBJ2-3; 7 bases are a match to TRBD1. CDR1 and CDR2 from the germline V gene are GTSNPN and SVGIG (reference sequence). This CDR3 has 15 amino acids. V dropped 0 bases and J dropped 2; count of bases not matched to a gene: 5. This chain's CDR3 is CAWSVSDRVTDTQYF. The CDR3 nucleotides read TGTGCCTGGAGTGTATCCGACAGGGTCACAGATACGCAGTATTTT.

This clone was seen once. The chain uses TRBV7-3 and TRBJ2-1; 11 nucleotides agree with TRBD1. The germline V gene encodes CDR1 SGHTA and CDR2 FQGTGA. This CDR3 has 14 amino acids. V trimming: 8 bases; J trimming: 7 bases; junction bases outside the gene matches: 7. CDR3 loop: CASLPGQGGNEQFF. CDR3 nucleotides: TGTGCCAGCCTTCCGGGACAGGGGGGGAATGAGCAGTTCTTC. Drawing the rest from reference TRBV7-3 and TRBJ2-1, the complete variable domain is GAGVSQTPSNKVTEKGKYVELRCDPISGHTALYWYRQSLGQGPEFLIYFQGTGAADDSGLPNDRFFAVRPEGSVSTLKIQRTERGDSAVYLCASLPGQGGNEQFFGPGTRLTVL.

The chain employs TRBV28 and TRBJ1-3; 7 bases map to TRBD1. The CDR3 is made up of 18 amino acids. The germline CDR1 and CDR2 sequences are MDHEN and SYDVKM. J was trimmed by 0 bases and V by 6 bases; bases with no gene match: 14. The CDR3 spells CASRPAGTDPISGNTIYF. The DNA for the CDR3 is TGTGCCAGCAGACCCGCCGGGACAGATCCAATCTCTGGAAACACCATATATTTT.

This sequence joins TRBV6-5 and TRBJ1-2; perhaps TRBD1 as D (5 bases). The V and J ends lost 7 bases and 3 bases respectively, with 15 bases between them. The CDR3 consists of 14 residues. Looked up from germline, CDR1 is MNHEY and CDR2 is SVGAGI. CDR3 bases: TGTGCCAGCACGGACCATGGGGCTTACTATGGCTACACCTTC. It is translated as CASTDHGAYYGYTF.

The chain joins TRBV4-3 to TRBJ1-5; D is possibly TRBD1 (5 bases). The germline V gene has CDR1 LGHNA and CDR2 YSLEER. The length of the CDR3 is 16 residues. Between the trimmed V and J ends, which lost 0 bases and 2 bases, there was a span of 11 bases. CDR3 bases: TGCGCCAGCAGCCAAGATAGCAGGGCACGCAATCAGCCCCAGCATTTT. It specifies CASSQDSRARNQPQHF.